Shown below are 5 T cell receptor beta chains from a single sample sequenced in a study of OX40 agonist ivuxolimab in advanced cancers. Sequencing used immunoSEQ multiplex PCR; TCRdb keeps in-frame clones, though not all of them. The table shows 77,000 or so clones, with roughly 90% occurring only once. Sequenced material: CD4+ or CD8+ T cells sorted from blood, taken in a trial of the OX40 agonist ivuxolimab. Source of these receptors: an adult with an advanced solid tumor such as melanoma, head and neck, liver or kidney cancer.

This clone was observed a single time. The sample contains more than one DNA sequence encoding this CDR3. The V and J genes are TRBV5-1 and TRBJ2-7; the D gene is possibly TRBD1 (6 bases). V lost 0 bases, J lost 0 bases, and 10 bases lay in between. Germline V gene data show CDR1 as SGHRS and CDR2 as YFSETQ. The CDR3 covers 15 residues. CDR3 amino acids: CASSLGGLSSYEQYF. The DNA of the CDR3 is TGCGCCAGCAGCTTGGGGGGGCTAAGCTCCTACGAGCAGTACTTC.

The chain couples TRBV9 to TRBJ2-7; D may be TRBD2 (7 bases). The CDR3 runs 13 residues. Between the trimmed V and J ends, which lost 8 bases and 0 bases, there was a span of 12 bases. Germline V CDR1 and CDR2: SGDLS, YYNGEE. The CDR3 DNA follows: TGTGCCAGTGGGGGGGCGAGCTCCTACGAGCAGTACTTC. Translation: CASGGASSYEQYF.

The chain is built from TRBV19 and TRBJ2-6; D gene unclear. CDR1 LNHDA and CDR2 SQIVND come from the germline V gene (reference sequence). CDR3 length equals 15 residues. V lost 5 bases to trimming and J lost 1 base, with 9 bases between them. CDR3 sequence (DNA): TGTGCCAGTAGTGTAAGCCTGTCTGGGGCCAACGTCCTGACTTTC. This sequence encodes CASSVSLSGANVLTF.

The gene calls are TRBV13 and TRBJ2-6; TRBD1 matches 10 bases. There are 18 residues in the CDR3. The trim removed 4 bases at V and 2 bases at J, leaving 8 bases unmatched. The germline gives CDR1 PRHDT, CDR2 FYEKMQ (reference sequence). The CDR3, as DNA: TGTGCCAGCAGCTACGGGACAGGGGTAGGAACTGGGGCCAACGTCCTGACTTTC. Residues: CASSYGTGVGTGANVLTF.

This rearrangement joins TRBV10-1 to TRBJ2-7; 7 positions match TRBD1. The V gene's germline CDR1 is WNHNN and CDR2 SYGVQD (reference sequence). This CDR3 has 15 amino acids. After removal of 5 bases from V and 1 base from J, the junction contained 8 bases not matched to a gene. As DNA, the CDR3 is TGCGCCAGCAGTCCCGTTGGACAGGAGTCCTACGAGCAGTACTTC. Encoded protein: CASSPVGQESYEQYF.